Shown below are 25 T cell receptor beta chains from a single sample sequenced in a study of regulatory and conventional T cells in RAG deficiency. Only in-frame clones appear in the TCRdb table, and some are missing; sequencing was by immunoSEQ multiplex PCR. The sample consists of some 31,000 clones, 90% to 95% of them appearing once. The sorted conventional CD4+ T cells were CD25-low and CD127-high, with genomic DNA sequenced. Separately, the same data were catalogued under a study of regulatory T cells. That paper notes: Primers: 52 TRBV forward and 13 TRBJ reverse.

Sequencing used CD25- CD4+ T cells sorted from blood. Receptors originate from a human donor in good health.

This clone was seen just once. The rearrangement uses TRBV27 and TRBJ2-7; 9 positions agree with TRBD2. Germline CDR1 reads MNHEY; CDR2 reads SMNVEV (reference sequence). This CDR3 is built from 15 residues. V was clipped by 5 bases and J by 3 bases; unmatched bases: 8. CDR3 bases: TGTGCCAGCAGTCACCCTAGCGGGGCGTACTACGAGCAGTACTTC. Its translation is CASSHPSGAYYEQYF.

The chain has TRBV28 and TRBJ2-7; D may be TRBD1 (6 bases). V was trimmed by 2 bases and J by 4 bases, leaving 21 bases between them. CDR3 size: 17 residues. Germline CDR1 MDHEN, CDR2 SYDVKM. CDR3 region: CASSLAGGQPVSYEQYF. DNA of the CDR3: TGTGCCAGCAGTTTAGCCGGTGGACAGCCAGTCTCTTACGAGCAGTACTTC.

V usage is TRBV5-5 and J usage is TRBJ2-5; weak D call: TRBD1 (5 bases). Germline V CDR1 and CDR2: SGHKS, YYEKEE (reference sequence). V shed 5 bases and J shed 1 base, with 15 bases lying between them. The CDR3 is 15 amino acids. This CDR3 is CASRKGSVPQETQYF. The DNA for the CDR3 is TGTGCCAGCAGGAAGGGGTCAGTCCCCCAAGAGACCCAGTACTTC.

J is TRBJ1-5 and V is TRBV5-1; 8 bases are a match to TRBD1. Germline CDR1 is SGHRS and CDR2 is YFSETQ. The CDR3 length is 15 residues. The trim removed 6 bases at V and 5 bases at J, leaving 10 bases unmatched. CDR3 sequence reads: CASKRTGSSDQPQHF. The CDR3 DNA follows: TGCGCCAGCAAGCGGACAGGGAGTTCCGATCAGCCCCAGCATTTT.

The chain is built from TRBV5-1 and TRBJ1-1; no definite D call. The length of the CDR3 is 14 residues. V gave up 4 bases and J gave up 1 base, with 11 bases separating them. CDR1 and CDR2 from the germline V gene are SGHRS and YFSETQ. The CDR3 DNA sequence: TGCGCCAGCAGCCACTTCGGGGAGAACACTGAAGCTTTCTTT. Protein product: CASSHFGENTEAFF.

CDR3 sequence: CASSSRDSYGYTF. Here the CDR3 DNA reads TGCGCCAGCAGCTCCCGGGACAGCTATGGCTACACCTTC. The rearrangement joins TRBV5-1 to TRBJ1-2, with 7 bases fitting TRBD1. Germline V gene sequence: CDR1 SGHRS, CDR2 YFSETQ. V gave up 3 bases and J gave up 4 bases; unmatched junction bases: 3. This CDR3 has 13 residues.

The CDR3 here is CASGRDRRTDTQYF. CDR3 nucleotides: TGTGCCAGCGGGCGGGACAGGCGCACAGATACGCAGTATTTT. The rearrangement joins TRBV27 to TRBJ2-3; TRBD1 matches at 8 bases. This CDR3 is 14 amino acids long. J was trimmed by 1 base and V by 8 bases; bases with no gene match: 5. Germline CDR1 is MNHEY and CDR2 is SMNVEV (reference sequence).

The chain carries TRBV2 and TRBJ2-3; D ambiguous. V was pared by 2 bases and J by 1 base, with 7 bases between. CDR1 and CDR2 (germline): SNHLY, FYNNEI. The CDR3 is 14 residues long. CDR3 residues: CASSEWLRTDTQYF. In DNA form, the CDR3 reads TGTGCCAGCAGTGAATGGCTTCGCACAGATACGCAGTATTTT.

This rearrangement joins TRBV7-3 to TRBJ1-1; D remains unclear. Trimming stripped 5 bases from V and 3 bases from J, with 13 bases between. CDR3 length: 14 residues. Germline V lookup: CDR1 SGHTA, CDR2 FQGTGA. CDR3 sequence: CASSNNPGDTEAFF. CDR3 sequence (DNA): TGTGCCAGCAGCAACAACCCCGGGGACACTGAAGCTTTCTTT.

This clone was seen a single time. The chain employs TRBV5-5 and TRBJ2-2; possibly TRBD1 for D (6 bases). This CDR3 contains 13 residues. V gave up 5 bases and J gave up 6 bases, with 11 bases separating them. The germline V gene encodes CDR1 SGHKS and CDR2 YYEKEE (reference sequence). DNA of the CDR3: TGTGCCAGCAGGCATTCAGGGGCCGGGGAGCTGTTTTTT. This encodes CASRHSGAGELFF.

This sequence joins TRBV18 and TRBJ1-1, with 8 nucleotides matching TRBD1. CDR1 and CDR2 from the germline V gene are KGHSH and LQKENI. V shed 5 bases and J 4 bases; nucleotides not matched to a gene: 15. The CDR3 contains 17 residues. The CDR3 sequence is CASSFRQGSGRSTEAFF. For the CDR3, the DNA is TGTGCCAGCTCATTTCGACAGGGGTCGGGTAGGAGCACTGAAGCTTTCTTT.

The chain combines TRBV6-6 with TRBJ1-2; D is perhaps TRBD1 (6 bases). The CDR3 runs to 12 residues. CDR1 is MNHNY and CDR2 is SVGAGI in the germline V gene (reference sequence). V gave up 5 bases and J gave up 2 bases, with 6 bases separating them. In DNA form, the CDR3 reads TGTGCCAGCAGTGGACAGAACTATGGCTACACCTTC. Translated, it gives CASSGQNYGYTF.

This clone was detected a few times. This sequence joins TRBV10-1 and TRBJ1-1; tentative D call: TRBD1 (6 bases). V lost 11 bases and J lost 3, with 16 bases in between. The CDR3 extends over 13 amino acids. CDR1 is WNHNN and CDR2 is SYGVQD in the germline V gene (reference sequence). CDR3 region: CACQADRHTEAFF. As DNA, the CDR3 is TGCGCCTGCCAGGCCGACAGGCACACTGAAGCTTTCTTT.

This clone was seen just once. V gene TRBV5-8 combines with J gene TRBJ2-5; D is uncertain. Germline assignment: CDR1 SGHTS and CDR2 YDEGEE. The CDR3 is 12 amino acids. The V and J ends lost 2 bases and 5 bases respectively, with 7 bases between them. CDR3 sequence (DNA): TGTGCCAGCAGCTTCAGATTGGAGACCCAGTACTTC. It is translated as CASSFRLETQYF.

CDR3 residues: CASSLVLASGGRDNEQFF. For the CDR3, the DNA is TGTGCCAGCAGCTTAGTCTTGGCTAGCGGGGGCAGGGACAATGAGCAGTTCTTC. The J gene is TRBJ2-1, the V gene TRBV11-2; 10 positions agree with TRBD2. CDR3 length equals 18 residues. V shed 1 base and J 5 bases; nucleotides not matched to a gene: 11. Per the germline V gene, CDR1 is SGHAT and CDR2 is FQNNGV.

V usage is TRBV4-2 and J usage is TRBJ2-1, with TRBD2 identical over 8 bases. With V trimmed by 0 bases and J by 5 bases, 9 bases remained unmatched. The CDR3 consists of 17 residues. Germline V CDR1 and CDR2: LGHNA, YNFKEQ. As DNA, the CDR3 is TGTGCCAGCAGCCAAGACGGGACTAGATCCCGCAACAATGAGCAGTTCTTC. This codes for CASSQDGTRSRNNEQFF.

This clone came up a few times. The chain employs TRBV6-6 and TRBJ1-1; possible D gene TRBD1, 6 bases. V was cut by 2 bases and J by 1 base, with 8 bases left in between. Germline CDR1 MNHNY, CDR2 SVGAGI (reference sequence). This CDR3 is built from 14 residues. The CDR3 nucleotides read TGTGCCAGCAGTTACGCAGGGGAGAACACTGAAGCTTTCTTT. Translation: CASSYAGENTEAFF.

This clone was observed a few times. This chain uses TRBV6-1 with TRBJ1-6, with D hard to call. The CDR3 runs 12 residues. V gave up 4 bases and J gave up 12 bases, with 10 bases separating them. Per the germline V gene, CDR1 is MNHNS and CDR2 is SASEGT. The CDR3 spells CASSALVKPLHF. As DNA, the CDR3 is TGTGCCAGCAGTGCCCTAGTGAAACCCCTCCACTTT.

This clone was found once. Here the CDR3 reads CASSVVSAGSDTQYF. The CDR3 DNA reads as TGTGCCAGCAGCGTAGTGTCCGCCGGGTCAGATACGCAGTATTTT. The V call is TRBV9, the J call TRBJ2-3; D is undetermined. This CDR3 is 15 amino acids long. The V end lost 0 bases, the J end lost 4 bases, and 12 bases lay between the germline ends. The germline CDR1 and CDR2 sequences are SGDLS and YYNGEE. The variable domain in full, with the rest retrieved from reference TRBV9 and TRBJ2-3, is DSGVTQTPKHLITATGQRVTLRCSPRSGDLSVYWYQQSLDQGLQFLIQYYNGEERAKGNILERFSAQQFPDLHSELNLSSLELGDSALYFCASSVVSAGSDTQYFGPGTRLTVL.

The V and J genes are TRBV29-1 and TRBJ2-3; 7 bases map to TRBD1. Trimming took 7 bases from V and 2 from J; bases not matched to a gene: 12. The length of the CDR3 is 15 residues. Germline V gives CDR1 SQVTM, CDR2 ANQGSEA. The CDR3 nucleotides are TGCAGCGCCGTAGTCGGGACAGTGATCACAGATACGCAGTATTTT. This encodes CSAVVGTVITDTQYF.

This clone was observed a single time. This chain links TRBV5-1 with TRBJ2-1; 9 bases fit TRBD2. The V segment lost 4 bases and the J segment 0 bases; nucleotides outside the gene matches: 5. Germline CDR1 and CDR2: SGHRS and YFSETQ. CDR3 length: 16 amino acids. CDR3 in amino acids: CASSPSGASSYNEQFF. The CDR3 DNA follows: TGCGCCAGCAGCCCTAGCGGGGCAAGCTCCTACAATGAGCAGTTCTTC.

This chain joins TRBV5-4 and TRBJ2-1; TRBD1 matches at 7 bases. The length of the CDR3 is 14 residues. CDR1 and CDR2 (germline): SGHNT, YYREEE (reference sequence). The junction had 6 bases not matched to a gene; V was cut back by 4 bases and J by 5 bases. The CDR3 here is CASSAKTGDNEQFF. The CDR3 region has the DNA TGTGCCAGCAGCGCCAAAACAGGGGACAATGAGCAGTTCTTC.

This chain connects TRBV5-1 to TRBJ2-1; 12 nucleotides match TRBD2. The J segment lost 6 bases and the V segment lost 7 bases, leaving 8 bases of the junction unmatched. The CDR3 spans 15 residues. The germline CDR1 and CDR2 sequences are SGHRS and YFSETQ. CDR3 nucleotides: TGCGCCAGCGGAAAGACTAGCGGGGGCTTCAATGAGCAGTTCTTC. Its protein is CASGKTSGGFNEQFF.

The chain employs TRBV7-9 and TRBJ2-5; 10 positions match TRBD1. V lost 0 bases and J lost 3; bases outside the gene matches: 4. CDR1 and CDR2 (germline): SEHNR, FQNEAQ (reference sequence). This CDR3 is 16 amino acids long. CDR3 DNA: TGTGCCAGCAGCTTAGCGATCGGGACAGGGGAAGAGACCCAGTACTTC. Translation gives CASSLAIGTGEETQYF.

This CDR3 reads CASSTTSGTGFHYGYTF. The CDR3 coding sequence is TGTGCCAGTAGTACTACCTCCGGGACAGGGTTTCACTATGGCTACACCTTC. The chain has TRBV19 and TRBJ1-2, with 9 bases lining up with TRBD1. The CDR3 runs to 17 residues. Trimming removed 4 bases from V and 3 bases from J; junction bases left unmatched: 12. The V gene's germline CDR1 is LNHDA and CDR2 SQIVND (reference sequence).